A selection of T cell receptor beta chains follows, all from one sample in a study of regulatory T cells in long-lasting Graves disease. A single record per CDR3 protein comes from TCRdb applying MiXCR to the multiplex PCR reads. Of around 250,000 distinct CDR3 sequences in the sample, 20% to 25% were seen once. The sample here was peripheral blood mononuclear cells (PBMCs), taken at new diagnosis, from a patient treated with antithyroid drugs. These receptors all stem from a female donor with Graves disease. The conserved cysteine and the conserved F or W are not part of the CDR3 here. The order of the fields is V gene, CDR3 protein.

V gene: TRBV15
CDR3 protein: ATSRGSAGAGNEQF

V gene: TRBV20-1
CDR3 protein: SARDFEGQY

V gene: TRBV7-2
CDR3 protein: ASSQDLGVEAF

V gene: TRBV29-1
CDR3 protein: SVVRLSSNNEKLF

V gene: TRBV12-3/TRBV12-4
CDR3 protein: ASSTGALKAF

V gene: TRBV6-1
CDR3 protein: ASSGGYEQY

V gene: TRBV20-1
CDR3 protein: SARVAGSLKETQY

V gene: TRBV28
CDR3 protein: ASSLYSQETQY

V gene: TRBV4-1
CDR3 protein: ASSQVSGPAGELF

V gene: TRBV7-2
CDR3 protein: ASSRGLVSYEQY

V gene: TRBV19
CDR3 protein: ASSIGPQSETQY

V gene: TRBV5-1
CDR3 protein: ASSLGVYSGNTIY

V gene: TRBV20-1
CDR3 protein: SARDLGDSNSPLH

V gene: TRBV6-5
CDR3 protein: VSSSGTLSYEQY

V gene: TRBV5-6
CDR3 protein: ASSWSSGRPYTGELF

V gene: TRBV5-1
CDR3 protein: ASSLDINLAGGGGDTQY

V gene: TRBV6-1
CDR3 protein: ASRQALSTDTQY

V gene: TRBV5-5
CDR3 protein: ASSDRDRGTYEQY

V gene: TRBV20-1
CDR3 protein: SAHPGDHRGHAF

V gene: TRBV5-8
CDR3 protein: ASSPRPGTNEKLF

V gene: TRBV19
CDR3 protein: ASSILGGSVEQY

V gene: TRBV3-1
CDR3 protein: ASTSDIDTQY

V gene: TRBV27
CDR3 protein: ASISVSSYNEQF

V gene: TRBV7-2
CDR3 protein: ASSSGGRAF

V gene: TRBV3-1
CDR3 protein: ASSQGRGGINEQF

V gene: TRBV7-3
CDR3 protein: ASSLVGLVADTQY

V gene: TRBV12-3/TRBV12-4
CDR3 protein: ASSPRGRQGNTIY

V gene: TRBV6-1
CDR3 protein: ASSTPDGGGGGYT

V gene: TRBV30
CDR3 protein: AWTGGAGVSNEKLF

V gene: TRBV11-2
CDR3 protein: ASSQVGGQGAYEQY

V gene: TRBV20-1
CDR3 protein: SAPDTSTGELF

V gene: TRBV10-3
CDR3 protein: AISEPGRSHPYNEQF

V gene: TRBV7-3
CDR3 protein: ASSLTGSYGYT

V gene: TRBV5-1
CDR3 protein: ASSSGQGALDGYT

V gene: TRBV6-1
CDR3 protein: ASSEAAGGSYNEQF

V gene: TRBV20-1
CDR3 protein: SAREGIQPQH

V gene: TRBV15
CDR3 protein: ATSRDRVSNQPQH

V gene: TRBV6-2/TRBV6-3
CDR3 protein: ASTSGDEQY

V gene: TRBV7-2
CDR3 protein: ASSLSRQAPYEQY

V gene: TRBV5-1
CDR3 protein: ASSRRGGDGYT

V gene: TRBV19
CDR3 protein: ASSIDPWETQY

V gene: TRBV7-2
CDR3 protein: ASSLVSGEDTQY

V gene: TRBV10-3
CDR3 protein: AIAGLAGLLFNEQF

V gene: TRBV7-6
CDR3 protein: ASSDSNSPLH

V gene: TRBV27
CDR3 protein: ASNLGPVSSYNEQF

V gene: TRBV18
CDR3 protein: ASSLPGKDQPQH

V gene: TRBV4-2
CDR3 protein: ASSQEGFPFSGNTIY

V gene: TRBV19
CDR3 protein: ASSGAPGTGYT

V gene: TRBV20-1
CDR3 protein: SAVGQGASYEQY

V gene: TRBV28
CDR3 protein: ASSSSGTGGRQPQH

V gene: TRBV6-1
CDR3 protein: ASSQDSSNQPQH

V gene: TRBV4-1
CDR3 protein: ASSQGWRDRGASGYT